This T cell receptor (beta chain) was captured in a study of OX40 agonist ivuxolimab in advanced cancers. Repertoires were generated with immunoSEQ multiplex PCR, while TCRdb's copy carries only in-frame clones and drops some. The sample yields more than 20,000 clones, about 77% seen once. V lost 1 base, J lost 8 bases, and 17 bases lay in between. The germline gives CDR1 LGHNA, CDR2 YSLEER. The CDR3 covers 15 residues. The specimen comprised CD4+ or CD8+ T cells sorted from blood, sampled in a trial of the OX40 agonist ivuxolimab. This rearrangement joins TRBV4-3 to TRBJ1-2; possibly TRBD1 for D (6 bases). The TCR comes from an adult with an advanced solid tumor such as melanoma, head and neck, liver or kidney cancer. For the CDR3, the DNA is TGCGCCAGCAGCCAAGCTCTGGCAGGGGTGAGCGGCTACACCTTC. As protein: CASSQALAGVSGYTF.